This T cell receptor beta chain was profiled in a study of cytomegalovirus exposure and HLA in healthy donors. Trimming removed 0 bases from V and 0 bases from J; junction bases left unmatched: 3. Per germline, CDR1 SGHRS and CDR2 YFSETQ. This CDR3 spans 15 amino acids. The primer mix had 60 Vbeta and 13 Jbeta primers. The repertoire was sequenced with immunoSEQ multiplex PCR; TCRdb's copy has only in-frame clones and lacks some. The sample holds 250,000 to 350,000 clones, roughly 90% seen once. This clonotype originated in a man in his forties in good health and CMV-seropositive. The chain combines TRBV5-1 with TRBJ2-7; 7 bases map to TRBD2. Sequencing used PBMCs. The CDR3 nucleotides are TGCGCCAGCAGCTTGGGGGCGGGAGACTCCTACGAGCAGTACTTC. Translation gives CASSLGAGDSYEQYF.